This T cell receptor (beta chain) was retrieved from a study of T cells in Graves' hyperthyroidism and ophthalmopathy. Those patients with uncontrolled infection, other autoimmune disease, pregnancy or lactation were excluded. The study based diagnoses on clinical symptoms, serum thyroxine and TRAb, thyroid ultrasound and orbital computed tomography. Source material for PBMCs was about 10 ml fresh peripheral blood. The germline V gene has CDR1 LNHNV and CDR2 YYDKDF (reference sequence). The CDR3 is 15 amino acids. V was cut by 3 bases and J by 2 bases, with 13 bases left in between. In this sample, this clonotype turned up many times. RNA transcripts yielded amplified TCR beta CDR3 regions. HTBI primers were employed in a first-round RT-PCR of the TCR CDR3. TCRdb analysed the multiplex PCR reads with MiXCR anew, one entry per CDR3 protein. The table includes about 720,000 distinct CDR3 sequences, less than 20% detected once.

Sequenced: blood. This chain uses TRBV15 with TRBJ2-5; TRBD1 or TRBD2 may be the D gene (5 bases each). The TCR originated in a man younger than 30 with Graves' hyperthyroidism. The CDR3 sequence is CATSSAPGPQETQYF. CDR3 nucleotides: TGTGCCACCAGCAGTGCACCGGGGCCTCAAGAGACCCAGTACTTC.